Shown below are 25 T cell receptor beta chains from a single sample sequenced in a study of blood T cell repertoires in COVID-19. Sequencing was performed with immunoSEQ multiplex PCR; in TCRdb, only in-frame clones are kept and a portion is missing. The table shows some 190,000 clones, with approximately 80% occurring only once. The sequenced sample consisted of PBMCs or T cells enriched from blood (not recorded which). These receptors were collected from a man aged 55 to 69 who had been exposed to COVID-19.

On this clone itself: The sample has other DNA sequences that encode this CDR3 too. The chain employs TRBV19 and TRBJ2-1; 8 bases agree with TRBD1. J was trimmed by 1 base and V by 6 bases; bases with no gene match: 5. In germline, CDR1 is LNHDA, CDR2 SQIVND (reference sequence). CDR3 length: 15 amino acids. CDR3 region: CASSPDRGSYNEQFF. The CDR3 DNA follows: TGTGCCAGTAGCCCTGACAGGGGTTCCTACAATGAGCAGTTCTTC.

The chain recombines TRBV7-2 with TRBJ1-5; tentatively, D is TRBD1 (5 bases). Trimming took 0 bases from V and 7 from J, leaving 13 bases between them. Per the germline V gene, CDR1 is SGHTA and CDR2 is FQGNSA. CDR3 length: 15 amino acids. The CDR3, as DNA: TGTGCCAGCAGCTTAGCTAGGGGTATCTTCCAGCCCCAGCATTTT. The encoded protein is CASSLARGIFQPQHF.

The chain links TRBV12-3 or TRBV12-4 to TRBJ2-5, with D possibly being TRBD1 (6 bases). Trimming took 11 bases from V and 2 from J, leaving 15 bases between them. The CDR3 sequence is 13 residues long. CDR3 nucleotide sequence: TGTGCCTCAACAGGGCGGCGGCAAGAGACCCAGTACTTC. Amino acid sequence: CASTGRRQETQYF.

This clone has more than one count but fewer than ten. The chain employs TRBV5-4 and TRBJ1-2, with a weak D call TRBD1 (6 bases). Looked up from germline, CDR1 is SGHNT and CDR2 is YYREEE (reference sequence). The CDR3 has 14 residues. V lost 9 bases and J 4 bases, leaving 19 bases between the germline ends. The chain's CDR3 is CATIQGIGFYGYTF. In DNA, the CDR3 is TGTGCCACCATACAGGGAATTGGCTTCTATGGCTACACCTTC.

The chain couples TRBV5-1 to TRBJ2-7; 7 bases are a match to TRBD1. Trimming cost V 2 bases and J 0 bases; bases outside gene matches: 2. The CDR3 spans 14 residues. Germline CDR1 and CDR2: SGHRS and YFSETQ. In DNA, the CDR3 is TGCGCCAGCAGCTTTGGGGACAGCTCCTACGAGCAGTACTTC. Protein sequence: CASSFGDSSYEQYF.

This clone turned up a few times. This chain links TRBV24-1 with TRBJ2-7, with 7 positions matching TRBD2. Germline CDR1 and CDR2: KGHDR and SFDVKD. V shed 1 base and J 3 bases; nucleotides not matched to a gene: 8. This CDR3 comprises 16 residues. The CDR3 bases are TGTGCCACCAGTGATTTCCGGGAGGAAAGGGACTACGAGCAGTACTTC. Protein sequence: CATSDFREERDYEQYF.

The V gene is TRBV5-6, the J gene TRBJ1-2; possible D gene TRBD1, 5 bases. The CDR3 is 15 amino acids. V lost 4 bases to trimming and J lost 4 bases, with 17 bases between them. In germline, CDR1 is SGHDT, CDR2 YYEEEE. The CDR3 sequence: CASSLTGQGSYGYTF. Written as DNA, the CDR3 is TGTGCCAGCAGCCTTACGGGTCAGGGTAGCTATGGCTACACCTTC. Filled out from reference TRBV5-6 and TRBJ1-2, the complete variable domain reads DAGVTQSPTHLIKTRGQQVTLRCSPKSGHDTVSWYQQALGQGPQFIFQYYEEEERQRGNFPDRFSGHQFPNYSSELNVNALLLGDSALYLCASSLTGQGSYGYTFGSGTRLTVV.

This chain uses TRBV11-3 with TRBJ1-2; D remains ambiguous. Looked up from germline, CDR1 is SGHNT and CDR2 is YENEEA. The CDR3 length is 15 residues. The ends were cut back, 5 bases at V and 3 bases at J, with 16 bases in the middle. Here the CDR3 reads CASSPTRVIDYGYTF. Written as DNA, the CDR3 is TGTGCCAGCAGCCCAACGCGGGTTATTGACTATGGCTACACCTTC.

The rearrangement uses TRBV27 and TRBJ2-7; 10 bases line up with TRBD2. Germline V gene sequence: CDR1 MNHEY, CDR2 SMNVEV (reference sequence). Trimming removed 2 bases from V and 5 bases from J; junction bases left unmatched: 9. This CDR3 is 16 amino acids long. The CDR3 here is CASSLGSSGSSHEQYF. DNA of the CDR3: TGTGCCAGCAGTTTAGGGTCTAGCGGGAGTTCCCACGAGCAGTACTTC.

This clone was observed a single time. The gene calls are TRBV24-1 and TRBJ1-5; possibly TRBD1 for D (6 bases). Per the germline V gene, CDR1 is KGHDR and CDR2 is SFDVKD. V was trimmed by 4 bases and J by 4 bases, leaving 13 bases between them. The CDR3 covers 15 residues. In DNA, the CDR3 is TGTGCCACCAGTGACCGTGGCAGGGGTAATCAGCCCCAGCATTTT. Residues: CATSDRGRGNQPQHF.

Comments on this clone: Other nucleotide sequences from this sample produce the same CDR3. The V call is TRBV18, the J call TRBJ2-1; 8 bases match TRBD2. Germline V gene data show CDR1 as KGHSH and CDR2 as LQKENI. Losses at the gene ends were 6 bases for V and 2 bases for J; bases not matched to a gene: 6. The CDR3 loop spans 15 amino acids. CDR3 bases: TGTGCCAGCTCGCCTCTAGCGGGTCCCTACAATGAGCAGTTCTTC. This encodes CASSPLAGPYNEQFF. The whole variable domain, remainder taken from reference TRBV18 and TRBJ2-1, is NAGVMQNPRHLVRRRGQEARLRCSPMKGHSHVYWYRQLPEEGLKFMVYLQKENIIDESGMPKERFSAEFPKEGPSILRIQQVVRGDSAAYFCASSPLAGPYNEQFFGPGTRLTVL.

The chain couples TRBV7-3 to TRBJ1-6; no reliable D call. The V end was cut by 4 bases, the J end by 0 bases, with 16 bases between. The CDR3 contains 18 residues. Germline CDR1 and CDR2: SGHTA and FQGTGA. The CDR3 protein is CASSSEAPKSSYNSPLHF. As DNA, the CDR3 is TGTGCCAGCAGCTCAGAGGCCCCCAAGAGCTCCTATAATTCACCCCTCCACTTT. Full variable domain (rest looked up from reference TRBV7-3 and TRBJ1-6): GAGVSQTPSNKVTEKGKYVELRCDPISGHTALYWYRQSLGQGPEFLIYFQGTGAADDSGLPNDRFFAVRPEGSVSTLKIQRTERGDSAVYLCASSSEAPKSSYNSPLHFGNGTRLTVT.

V is TRBV7-2 and J is TRBJ1-3; weak D call: TRBD1 (5 bases). This CDR3 comprises 15 residues. The germline CDR1 and CDR2 sequences are SGHTA and FQGNSA. V was cut by 3 bases and J by 0 bases, with 9 bases left in between. The CDR3 protein is CASSFGGTSGNTIYF. The CDR3 nucleotides read TGTGCCAGCAGCTTCGGGGGAACCTCTGGAAACACCATATATTTT.

This clone showed up just once. The gene calls are TRBV5-1 and TRBJ1-3; D is unresolved. V was clipped by 4 bases and J by 0 bases, with 5 bases between them. Germline V gives CDR1 SGHRS, CDR2 YFSETQ. This CDR3 comprises 13 residues. In DNA, the CDR3 is TGCGCCAGCAGCCCCGGCTCTGGAAACACCATATATTTT. This codes for CASSPGSGNTIYF.

This chain links TRBV2 with TRBJ2-5, with 10 bases aligning to TRBD1. Per germline, CDR1 SNHLY and CDR2 FYNNEI. CDR3 length: 15 residues. Trimming took 6 bases from V and 5 from J; bases not matched to a gene: 9. The CDR3 spells CASSPDRGRGETQYF. CDR3 bases: TGTGCCAGCAGCCCCGACAGGGGGCGAGGGGAGACCCAGTACTTC. The full variable domain, in which reference TRBV2 and TRBJ2-5 provide the parts outside the CDR3, is EPEVTQTPSHQVTQMGQEVILRCVPISNHLYFYWYRQILGQKVEFLVSFYNNEISEKSEIFDDQFSVERPDGSNFTLKIRSTKLEDSAMYFCASSPDRGRGETQYFGPGTRLLVL.

V gene TRBV6-2 or TRBV6-3 combines with J gene TRBJ2-1, with D possibly TRBD2 on 7 matching bases. V lost 4 bases to trimming and J lost 9 bases, with 25 bases between them. From germline, CDR1 is MNHEY and CDR2 SVGEGT. This CDR3 contains 17 residues. The CDR3 sequence is CASSWGGSRVVTGEQFF. The CDR3 coding sequence is TGTGCCAGCAGTTGGGGGGGCTCGCGGGTAGTCACTGGTGAGCAGTTCTTC.

This chain connects TRBV18 to TRBJ1-5, with 8 bases matching TRBD1. Germline V gene lookup returns CDR1 KGHSH and CDR2 LQKENI. This CDR3 has 14 amino acids. After removal of 3 bases from V and 7 bases from J, the junction contained 5 bases not matched to a gene. Written as DNA, the CDR3 is TGTGCCAGCTCACCCATCACAGGGGGACAGCCCCAGCATTTT. Encoded protein: CASSPITGGQPQHF.

The V call is TRBV6-1, the J call TRBJ1-1, with TRBD1 matching over 9 bases. The CDR3 sequence is 21 residues long. CDR1 MNHNS and CDR2 SASEGT come from the germline V gene. Trimming at V came to 2 bases and at J to 0 bases, leaving 19 bases not matched to a gene. CDR3 nucleotide sequence: TGTGCCAGCAGTGAATTTAGGGGGACAGGGTACGCCGATCCCCTGAACACTGAAGCTTTCTTT. Amino acids: CASSEFRGTGYADPLNTEAFF.

The V and J genes are TRBV5-1 and TRBJ1-2, with TRBD1 identical over 10 bases. The germline CDR1 and CDR2 sequences are SGHRS and YFSETQ. The V gene end was trimmed by 4 bases and the J gene end by 2 bases; junction bases not matched to a gene: 8. The CDR3 extends over 16 amino acids. The CDR3 sequence is CASSQGTGAPNYGYTF. The CDR3 DNA reads TGCGCCAGCAGCCAAGGGACAGGGGCGCCAAACTATGGCTACACCTTC.

In this sample, this clone turned up a few times. This sequence joins TRBV5-4 and TRBJ1-1, with D possibly matching TRBD1 (5 bases). The germline gives CDR1 SGHNT, CDR2 YYREEE (reference sequence). The CDR3 length is 16 residues. V gave up 2 bases and J gave up 10 bases, with 24 bases separating them. DNA of the CDR3: TGTGCCAGCAGCTTTATCGACCAGGGTTGGATAGGTGGAGCTTTCTTT. Protein sequence: CASSFIDQGWIGGAFF.

This chain links TRBV19 with TRBJ2-7, with 7 positions matching TRBD2. Germline values: CDR1 LNHDA, CDR2 SQIVND (reference sequence). This CDR3 spans 14 amino acids. Trimming at V came to 7 bases and at J to 6 bases, leaving 12 bases not matched to a gene. In DNA form, the CDR3 reads TGTGCCAGTACGGGGGGAGGGCCACTGGGCGAGCAGTACTTC. Protein sequence: CASTGGGPLGEQYF.

The chain joins TRBV6-2 or TRBV6-3 to TRBJ2-2, with D perhaps TRBD1 (5 bases). This CDR3 has 14 residues. Germline lookup yields CDR1 MNHEY and CDR2 SVGEGT. The V end lost 5 bases, the J end lost 6 bases, and 13 bases lay between the germline ends. The CDR3 region has the DNA TGTGCCAGCAGTAGGGGCCCAGCGCCCGGGGAGCTGTTTTTT. Amino acid sequence: CASSRGPAPGELFF.

This clone has only one observation. The rearrangement links TRBV7-2 to TRBJ2-3; D gene ambiguous. Trimming took off 1 base at V and 3 bases at J, with 11 bases between the two ends. Germline CDR1 reads SGHTA; CDR2 reads FQGNSA. The CDR3 runs 15 residues. As DNA, the CDR3 is TGTGCCAGCAGCTTAGGGCCTAGTGGTACAGATACGCAGTATTTT. It codes for CASSLGPSGTDTQYF.

The V call is TRBV6-5, the J call TRBJ1-1; possible D gene TRBD1, 6 bases. Germline V CDR1 and CDR2: MNHEY, SVGAGI. Trimming took 6 bases from V and 9 from J, leaving 14 bases between them. CDR3 length: 12 residues. The CDR3 reads CASRPNRDQAFF. The CDR3 DNA sequence: TGTGCCAGCAGACCCAACAGGGATCAAGCTTTCTTT.

The chain links TRBV5-1 to TRBJ2-1; 9 bases align to TRBD2. V was pared by 0 bases and J by 7 bases, with 5 bases of the junction left unmatched. The germline gives CDR1 SGHRS, CDR2 YFSETQ. The CDR3 is made up of 15 amino acids. For the CDR3, the DNA is TGCGCCAGCAGCTTGGTCGCGCGGGAGGGGAATGAGCAGTTCTTC. It codes for CASSLVAREGNEQFF.